These 10 T cell receptor beta chains share one sample of origin, sequenced in a study of blood T cell repertoires in COVID-19. Only in-frame clones appear in the TCRdb table, and some are missing; sequencing was by immunoSEQ multiplex PCR. There are around 130,000 clones in the sample; 80% to 90% occur only once, and approximately 30% lies in the top ten. Sequenced: peripheral blood. These receptors originate from a man aged 65 to 85 with active or convalescent COVID-19.

This chain joins TRBV2 and TRBJ1-2, with D maybe TRBD1 (5 bases). Germline CDR1 is SNHLY and CDR2 is FYNNEI. Trimming removed 7 bases at V and 5 bases at J, with 17 bases between. The CDR3 spans 14 residues. Here the CDR3 DNA reads TGTGCCAGCACTCTAGACAGCACGACTTATGGCTACACCTTC. It translates to CASTLDSTTYGYTF.

J is TRBJ1-5 and V is TRBV19, with TRBD1 identical over 8 bases. V lost 2 bases, J lost 2 bases, and 20 bases stayed unmatched. The CDR3 totals 21 residues. Germline assignment: CDR1 LNHDA and CDR2 SQIVND (reference sequence). CDR3 sequence (DNA): TGTGCCAGTAGTATATGGGCAGGGGGCAAGTTAGGAATATATCGCAATCAGCCCCAGCATTTT. Translated, it gives CASSIWAGGKLGIYRNQPQHF.

This clone was found a few times. The V call is TRBV5-6, the J call TRBJ1-4; maybe TRBD1 (6 bases). Germline V gene sequence: CDR1 SGHDT, CDR2 YYEEEE. Trimming took off 4 bases at V and 4 bases at J, with 20 bases between the two ends. The CDR3 runs 17 residues. CDR3 sequence: CASSPRAGALRNEKLFF. The CDR3 nucleotides are TGTGCCAGCAGCCCGAGGGCAGGGGCGCTACGTAATGAAAAACTGTTTTTT.

The chain joins TRBV10-3 to TRBJ2-2, with D maybe TRBD2 (6 bases). Germline assignment: CDR1 ENHRY and CDR2 SYGVKD. This CDR3 region has 14 residues. Trimming removed 7 bases at V and 1 base at J, with 10 bases between. CDR3 in amino acids: CAITGSLNTGELFF. For the CDR3, the DNA is TGTGCCATCACCGGGAGCCTGAACACCGGGGAGCTGTTTTTT.

The rearrangement uses TRBV7-9 and TRBJ2-1; D possibly corresponds to TRBD2 (5 bases). With 1 base removed from V and 2 bases from J, the gap between germline ends came to 15 bases. The length of the CDR3 is 17 residues. Germline V lookup: CDR1 SEHNR, CDR2 FQNEAQ (reference sequence). The CDR3 nucleotides are TGTGCCAGCAGCTTAGGGACTTGGACCAGCCCCTACAATGAGCAGTTCTTC. It is translated as CASSLGTWTSPYNEQFF.

The genes are TRBV2 and TRBJ1-6; a possible D gene is TRBD1 (6 bases). Between the trimmed V and J ends, which lost 2 bases and 4 bases, there was a span of 9 bases. Looked up from germline, CDR1 is SNHLY and CDR2 is FYNNEI. The CDR3 contains 15 residues. This chain's CDR3 is CASSELGQYNSPLHF. CDR3 bases: TGTGCCAGCAGTGAATTAGGACAGTATAATTCACCCCTCCACTTT.

Points on this clone: Mismatch with germline at one junction end may stem from a read error. The CDR3 loop is CASREGTSNTGELFF. The CDR3 DNA reads TGTGCCAGCAGAGAAGGGACTTCTAACACCGGGGAGCTGTTTTTT. The chain has TRBV2 and TRBJ2-2; a weak D match, TRBD2 (6 bases). The germline gives CDR1 SNHLY, CDR2 FYNNEI. CDR3 length: 15 amino acids.

This clone was seen only a few times. In DNA, the CDR3 is TGTGCCAGCAGCGGATCCGGGACAGGTACCTACGAGCAGTACTTC. Its protein product is CASSGSGTGTYEQYF. The V gene is TRBV5-4, the J gene TRBJ2-7, with 8 bases lining up with TRBD1. The CDR3 totals 15 residues. In germline, CDR1 is SGHNT, CDR2 YYREEE (reference sequence). J lost 2 bases, V lost 4 bases, and 8 bases had no gene match. Full variable domain (remainder filled in from reference TRBV5-4 and TRBJ2-7): ETGVTQSPTHLIKTRGQQVTLRCSSQSGHNTVSWYQQALGQGPQFIFQYYREEENGRGNFPPRFSGLQFPNYSSELNVNALELDDSALYLCASSGSGTGTYEQYFGPGTRLTVT.

V and J are TRBV5-1 and TRBJ1-6; no clear D gene. CDR3 size: 16 residues. Trimming cost V 0 bases and J 0 bases, with 7 bases left between them. Per the germline V gene, CDR1 is SGHRS and CDR2 is YFSETQ. CDR3 residues: CASSLVLSSYNSPLHF. CDR3 bases: TGCGCCAGCAGCTTGGTCCTGAGCTCCTATAATTCACCCCTCCACTTT.

V usage is TRBV19 and J usage is TRBJ2-3, with D possibly matching TRBD2 (7 bases). The ends were cut back, 8 bases at V and 1 base at J, with 13 bases in the middle. CDR1 and CDR2 (germline): LNHDA, SQIVND (reference sequence). CDR3 size: 14 residues. The CDR3 loop reads CASAPGGRTDTQYF. CDR3 bases: TGTGCCAGTGCCCCCGGGGGGCGCACAGATACGCAGTATTTT.